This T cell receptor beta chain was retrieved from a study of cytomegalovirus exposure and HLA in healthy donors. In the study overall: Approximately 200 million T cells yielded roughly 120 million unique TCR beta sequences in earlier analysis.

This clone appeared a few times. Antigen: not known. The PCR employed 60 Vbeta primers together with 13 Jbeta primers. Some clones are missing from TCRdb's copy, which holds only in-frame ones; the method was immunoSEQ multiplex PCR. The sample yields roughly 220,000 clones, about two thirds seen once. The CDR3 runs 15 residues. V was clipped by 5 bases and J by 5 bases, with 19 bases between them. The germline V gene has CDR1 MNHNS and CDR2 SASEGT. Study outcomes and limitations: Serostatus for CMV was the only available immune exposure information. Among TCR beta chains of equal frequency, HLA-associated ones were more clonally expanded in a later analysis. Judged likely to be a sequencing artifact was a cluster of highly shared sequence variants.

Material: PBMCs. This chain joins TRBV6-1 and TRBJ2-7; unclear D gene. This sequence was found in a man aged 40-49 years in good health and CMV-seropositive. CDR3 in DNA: TGTGCCAGCAGTCCCTCGGTATCCCCCCCCAACGAGCAGTACTTC. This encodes CASSPSVSPPNEQYF.